This T cell receptor beta chain was captured in a study of cytomegalovirus exposure and HLA in healthy donors. This clone has just one count. CDR1 WSHSY and CDR2 SAAADI come from the germline V gene. The V and J ends lost 10 bases and 4 bases, in that order; junction bases with no gene match: 9. The CDR3 totals 14 residues. Data came from immunoSEQ multiplex PCR; TCRdb stores just in-frame clones and leaves some out. This sample carries around 150,000 clones, 75% to 90% of them seen once, and the ten largest clones take around 2.3%. V is TRBV10-2 and J is TRBJ2-3; 9 nucleotides match TRBD2. The source is a woman between 18 and 29 years old in good health and CMV-seronegative. Sample: PBMCs. The CDR3 loop reads CATLGGRASDTQYF. DNA of the CDR3: TGCGCCACCTTGGGCGGGAGGGCCTCAGATACGCAGTATTTT.